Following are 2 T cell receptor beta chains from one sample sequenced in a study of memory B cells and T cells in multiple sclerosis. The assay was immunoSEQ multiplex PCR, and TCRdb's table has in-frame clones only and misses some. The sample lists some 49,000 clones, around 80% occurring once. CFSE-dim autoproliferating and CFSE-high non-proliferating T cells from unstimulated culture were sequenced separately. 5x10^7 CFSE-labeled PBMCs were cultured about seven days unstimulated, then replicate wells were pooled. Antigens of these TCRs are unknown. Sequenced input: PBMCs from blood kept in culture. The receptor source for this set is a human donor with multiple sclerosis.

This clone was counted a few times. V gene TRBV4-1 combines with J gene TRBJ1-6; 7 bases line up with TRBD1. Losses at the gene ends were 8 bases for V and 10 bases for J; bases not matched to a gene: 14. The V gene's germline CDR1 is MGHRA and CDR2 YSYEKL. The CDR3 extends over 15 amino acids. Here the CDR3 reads CASVPGGGRDSPLHF. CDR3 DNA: TGCGCCAGCGTCCCAGGGGGGGGCAGGGACTCACCCCTCCACTTT.

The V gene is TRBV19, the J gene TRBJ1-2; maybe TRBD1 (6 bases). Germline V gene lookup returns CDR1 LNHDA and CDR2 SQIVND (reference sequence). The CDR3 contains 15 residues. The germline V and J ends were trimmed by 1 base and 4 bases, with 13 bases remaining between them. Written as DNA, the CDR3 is TGTGCCAGTAGTATAGCTCACAGGGACGGCTATGGCTACACCTTC. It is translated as CASSIAHRDGYGYTF.